Listed below are T cell receptor beta chains from one sample, sequenced in a study of blood T cell repertoires in COVID-19. Profiling relied on immunoSEQ multiplex PCR, and the TCRdb table lists in-frame clones only, not all of them. Among 140,000 to 150,000 clones listed, roughly 88% were seen once. Specimen: peripheral blood. The receptor source for this set is a man aged 55-75 years with active or convalescent COVID-19. The CDR3 runs from the conserved cysteine through the conserved F or W. The D gene is left open where the match is weak. Clone sizes are given selectively: once, few, many, or a class where the clone is expanded.

CASSLYPGQGGTEAFF	TGTGCCAGCAGCCTTTATCCGGGACAGGGCGGGACTGAAGCTTTCTTT	.	TRBV9	TRBD1	TRBJ1-1
CASSLFGTANNSPLHF	TGTGCCAGCAGTTTATTTGGGACAGCAAATAATTCACCCCTCCACTTT	.	TRBV27	TRBD1	TRBJ1-6
CASSLGQAGGYGYTF	TGTGCCAGCAGCTTGGGACAGGCCGGGGGGTATGGCTACACCTTC	.	TRBV3-1/TRBV3-2	TRBD1	TRBJ1-2
CATSRNVQMNTEAFF	TGTGCCACCAGCAGAAATGTCCAAATGAACACTGAAGCTTTCTTT	.	TRBV15	.	TRBJ1-1
CASSFQNMNTEAFF	TGTGCCAGCAGCTTTCAGAACATGAACACTGAAGCTTTCTTT	.	TRBV7-2	.	TRBJ1-1
CASSQSRSFSGNTIYF	TGCGCCAGCAGCCAATCGCGGAGTTTCTCTGGAAACACCATATATTTT	.	TRBV4-3	.	TRBJ1-3
CASSLGPLVSYEQYF	TGTGCCAGCAGCTTAGGTCCACTCGTGTCCTACGAGCAGTACTTC	.	TRBV7-9	.	TRBJ2-7
CASSVALRTGASTDTQYF	TGTGCCAGCAGCGTAGCTCTGAGGACAGGAGCCTCCACAGATACGCAGTATTTT	.	TRBV9	TRBD1	TRBJ2-3
CASSPGLDRVQETQYF	TGTGCCAGCTCACCAGGGCTGGACAGGGTACAAGAGACCCAGTACTTC	.	TRBV18	TRBD1	TRBJ2-5
CASSQDQGLYAGYTF	TGCGCCAGCAGCCAAGATCAGGGCCTCTATGCGGGCTACACCTTC	.	TRBV4-3	.	TRBJ1-2
CASSPTGNTEAFF	TGTGCCAGCTCCCCGACAGGAAACACTGAAGCTTTCTTT	.	TRBV28	.	TRBJ1-1
CASSRGFYDEQYF	TGCGCCAGCAGTAGGGGTTTCTACGACGAGCAGTACTTC	.	TRBV10-1	.	TRBJ2-7
CASSLGVSGSEQFF	TGTGCCAGCAGCTTAGGGGTTAGCGGGAGTGAGCAGTTCTTC	.	TRBV11-2	TRBD2	TRBJ2-1
CASSSLAGGDYNEQFF	TGTGCCAGCTCATCGTTAGCGGGAGGAGACTACAATGAGCAGTTCTTC	.	TRBV18	TRBD2	TRBJ2-1
CASSWAGSINTGELFF	TGCGCCAGCAGCTGGGCCGGCTCAATAAACACCGGGGAGCTGTTTTTT	.	TRBV5-1	.	TRBJ2-2
CASSPGVAGVSEQFF	TGTGCCAGCAGCCCCGGGGTAGCGGGAGTAAGTGAGCAGTTCTTC	.	TRBV9	TRBD2	TRBJ2-1
CASSLTGGSRNTEAFF	TGCGCCAGCAGTCTGACAGGGGGATCTAGGAACACTGAAGCTTTCTTT	.	TRBV4-1	TRBD1	TRBJ1-1
CASSFPGGDNSPLHF	TGTGCCAGCAGCTTTCCAGGGGGCGATAATTCACCCCTCCACTTT	.	TRBV7-9	TRBD1	TRBJ1-6
CASSPPHLRNSPLHF	TGTGCCAGCAGCCCGCCTCATCTTCGGAATTCACCCCTCCACTTT	.	TRBV5-6	.	TRBJ1-6
CASKDRGETQYF	TGTGCCAGCAAGGACAGGGGAGAGACCCAGTACTTC	.	TRBV27	TRBD1	TRBJ2-5
CASRPQRGMNTEAFF	TGCGCCAGCAGGCCACAAAGGGGCATGAACACTGAAGCTTTCTTT	.	TRBV10-1	.	TRBJ1-1
CASSVNSNQPQHF	TGTGCCAGTAGTGTCAATAGCAATCAGCCCCAGCATTTT	.	TRBV19	.	TRBJ1-5
CASSIVWTGTENSPLHF	TGTGCCAGTAGTATAGTTTGGACCGGGACAGAAAATTCACCCCTCCACTTT	few	TRBV19	TRBD1	TRBJ1-6
CSVPRQSPGELFF	TGCAGCGTTCCAAGACAATCCCCCGGGGAGCTGTTTTTT	.	TRBV29-1	.	TRBJ2-2
CASSPIAAGANVLTF	TGTGCCAGCAGCCCCATAGCGGCTGGGGCCAACGTCCTGACTTTC	once	TRBV9	.	TRBJ2-6
CASSQALAGNEQFF	TGCGCCAGCAGCCAAGCGTTAGCGGGTAATGAGCAGTTCTTC	.	TRBV4-3	TRBD2	TRBJ2-1
CASSLRQGGTDTQYF	TGTGCCAGCAGCTTAAGACAGGGCGGGACAGATACGCAGTATTTT	.	TRBV7-2	TRBD1	TRBJ2-3
CASSSSRGDNEKLFF	TGCGCCAGCTCCTCGTCACGGGGGGATAATGAAAAACTGTTTTTT	.	TRBV4-1	.	TRBJ1-4
CASSLGLSSSYEQYF	TGTGCCAGCAGTTTAGGTCTGAGCTCCTCCTACGAGCAGTACTTC	.	TRBV27	.	TRBJ2-7
CASSLDQGHYGYTF	TGTGCCAGCAGCTTAGATCAGGGGCACTATGGCTACACCTTC	few	TRBV7-2	.	TRBJ1-2
CASSLGGDGYGYTF	TGTGCCAGCAGCTTGGGCGGGGACGGCTATGGCTACACCTTC	.	TRBV5-4	.	TRBJ1-2
CASSYYRITTGELFF	TGTGCCAGCAGTTACTACAGGATAACCACCGGGGAGCTGTTTTTT	.	TRBV6-5	.	TRBJ2-2
CASSVATNEKLFF	TGTGCCAGCAGCGTAGCTACTAATGAAAAACTGTTTTTT	.	TRBV9	.	TRBJ1-4
CASSPTEQETQYF	TGTGCCAGCAGCCCGACGGAGCAAGAGACCCAGTACTTC	many	TRBV3-1/TRBV3-2	.	TRBJ2-5
CASSYGRESFSGNTIYF	TGTGCCAGCAGTTACGGGCGAGAGTCCTTCTCTGGAAACACCATATATTTT	.	TRBV6-2/TRBV6-3	.	TRBJ1-3
CASRASSLAGFYNEQFF	TGTGCCAGCAGAGCCTCCAGTCTAGCGGGGTTCTACAATGAGCAGTTCTTC	.	TRBV5-6	TRBD2	TRBJ2-1
CASSGQGSGSGYTF	TGTGCCAGCAGTGGCCAGGGGTCAGGATCCGGCTACACCTTC	.	TRBV2	.	TRBJ1-2
CASSIVRGRPYGYTF	TGTGCCAGTAGTATAGTAAGAGGGCGTCCCTATGGCTACACCTTC	.	TRBV19	.	TRBJ1-2
CASSMGLISTDTQYF	TGTGCCAGTAGTATGGGCCTAATTAGCACAGATACGCAGTATTTT	.	TRBV19	.	TRBJ2-3
CASSSVGGQETQYF	TGTGCCAGCAGCTCAGTGGGAGGGCAAGAGACCCAGTACTTC	once	TRBV7-6	TRBD2	TRBJ2-5
CASSPYREGVTEAFF	TGTGCCAGCAGCCCCTATAGGGAGGGGGTCACTGAAGCTTTCTTT	.	TRBV11-3	.	TRBJ1-1
CASSPAKPFSDDYGYTF	TGTGCCAGCAGCCCAGCGAAACCGTTCAGTGATGACTATGGCTACACCTTC	.	TRBV5-5	.	TRBJ1-2
CASSGFRTGREKLFF	TGTGCCAGCAGTGGGTTTAGGACAGGGAGGGAAAAACTGTTTTTT	few	TRBV25-1	TRBD1	TRBJ1-4
CASSERGLGNTEAFF	TGTGCCAGCAGCGAGCGAGGTCTCGGGAACACTGAAGCTTTCTTT	.	TRBV11-3	.	TRBJ1-1
CATSDSPSDEQFF	TGTGCCACCAGTGATTCCCCTAGCGATGAGCAGTTCTTC	.	TRBV24-1	.	TRBJ2-1
CASSFKSGTEEAEAFF	TGTGCCAGCAGCTTCAAGTCCGGGACAGAAGAGGCTGAAGCTTTCTTT	.	TRBV7-2	TRBD1	TRBJ1-1
CASSLASPGGTQYF	TGTGCCAGCAGCTTAGCGTCGCCAGGTGGGACCCAGTACTTC	.	TRBV7-9	.	TRBJ2-5
CASSQSNRGEAKNIQYF	TGTGCCAGCAGCCAATCTAACAGGGGAGAAGCCAAAAACATTCAGTACTTC	.	TRBV7-9	TRBD1	TRBJ2-4
CASSRTGAGTEAFF	TGCGCCAGCAGCCGGACAGGGGCGGGCACTGAAGCTTTCTTT	.	TRBV5-1	TRBD1	TRBJ1-1
CATSDDDYGDNEQFF	TGTGCCACCAGTGATGACGACTACGGGGACAATGAGCAGTTCTTC	.	TRBV24-1	.	TRBJ2-1
CASSLAQNTEAFF	TGTGCCAGCAGCTTAGCTCAGAACACTGAAGCTTTCTTT	.	TRBV7-9	.	TRBJ1-1
CASRRPGLAGRNTGELFF	TGTGCCAGTAGGCGTCCGGGACTAGCGGGGAGGAACACCGGGGAGCTGTTTTTT	once	TRBV19	TRBD2	TRBJ2-2
CASSLNRGPGNTIYF	TGTGCCAGCAGCTTAAATAGGGGGCCTGGAAACACCATATATTTT	.	TRBV7-2	TRBD1	TRBJ1-3
CASRDTGNTEAFF	TGTGCCAGCAGAGACACTGGGAACACTGAAGCTTTCTTT	.	TRBV7-2	.	TRBJ1-1
CASSLDQPPGGTQYF	TGTGCCAGCAGCTTGGATCAGCCTCCAGGGGGGACCCAGTACTTC	once	TRBV5-4	TRBD1	TRBJ2-5
CASSQDGTGASGELFF	TGCGCCAGCAGCCAAGATGGGACAGGGGCTTCCGGGGAGCTGTTTTTT	.	TRBV4-1	TRBD1	TRBJ2-2
CASSATGFEQYF	TGTGCCAGCAGCGCGACAGGGTTCGAGCAGTACTTC	.	TRBV11-2	TRBD1	TRBJ2-7
CASGPGQGTNTEAFF	TGTGCTAGTGGTCCCGGACAGGGGACGAACACTGAAGCTTTCTTT	.	TRBV12-5	TRBD1	TRBJ1-1